This paragraph reports one T cell receptor (beta chain). Its antigen target is currently unknown. Base-call qualities are not available, and no considerably larger clone is one nucleotide away. CDR3 length: 14 amino acids, cysteine to phenylalanine. Just the 42-base CDR3 DNA is kept, in frame starting at base 1. The germline V gene gives CDR1 as ENHRY and CDR2 as SYGVKD. Germline trimming: 5 bases from V, 5 bases from J; junction bases outside gene matches: 4. Each donor gave one peripheral blood draw, averaging approximately 120 mL, which was collected into heparinised tubes. Using a panel that included CD45RO, CCR7, CD25, CD127, CD95 and CD27, naive, central memory, regulatory and stem cell-like memory CD4+ T cells were sorted on a BD FACSAria II. A purity above 98% was achieved for all sorted populations. PBMCs were isolated right away by Lymphoprep density gradient centrifugation and were stained directly, without culture. So that batch effects would be minimized, each experiment stained and sorted samples in pairs, pairing one healthy donor with one patient.

The entire isolated RNA was reverse transcribed using the High Capacity cDNA Reverse Transcription Kit, and thus expressed TCRB transcripts were sequenced. Deep immunoSEQ sequencing was applied to naive, central memory and regulatory T cell samples, giving an average of approximately 3.8 million total reads per sample. Sorted cells were lysed in RLT buffer, and RNA was extracted using DNase-treated RNeasy Micro or Mini kits according to cell number. Each cell subset was processed separately to prevent cross-contamination, with patient and healthy donor samples processed together. The immunoSEQ multiplex PCR was used to amplify TCRB sequences from cDNA, yielding 87-bp fragments that span the CDR3 region. Amplicons were sequenced on the Illumina HiSeq platform. In the original analysis: Synthetic template baselines were used to correct PCR bias computationally, reads within Hamming distance 2 were collapsed, and singletons that could not be merged were discarded. By aligning reads against IMGT, V, D and J genes, CDR3 length, and insertions or deletions at six rearrangement sites were assigned. Within each subset, clonotype counts were normalized to sorted cell number, and only after that were true diversity and Gini coefficients computed with the tcR R package. Repertoire sharing was quantified using the overlap coefficient calculated on TCRB nucleotide sequences. TCRdb carries this immuneACCESS record with in-frame sequences only. Its versions omit some clonotypes, under half of them owing to an unresolved V gene in the studies checked, with the rest unexplained. V, J and clone size are taken as reported in that table, and D and trimming were inferred from the DNA itself. The sample profile shows some 350,000 clones; 9.5% to 10% of them were found once. Clones ranked in the top ten supply around 0.66% of the sample.

These data originate in a study of beta chain features in type 1 diabetes (dated by TCRdb to 2017 to 2018). Broadly, across the study: No differences in mean age, gender distribution, total cell number or subset yield were found between patients and healthy donors. A total of some 100,000,000 sorted cells were examined across all samples, and a strong correlation was observed between cell number per subset and RNA yield. In the study, recently diagnosed type 1 diabetes patients and matched healthy donors were compared on the TCRB repertoires of their sorted circulating CD4+ T cell subsets. Naive and central memory subsets were obtained from all 30 or so donors, but regulatory and stem cell-like memory subsets were isolated from only 8 patients and 8 healthy donors. Beyond this particular receptor, the publication reports: At VDJ recombination sites, patients with type 1 diabetes made fewer insertions and deleted more nucleotides, a pattern implying thymic rearrangement abnormalities. The naive, central memory and regulatory TCRB repertoires appeared to resemble one another more closely among patients than among healthy donors. Shorter templates might have been favored by PCR, but patient and control samples were amplified and corrected together, so both groups would have been affected equally by any skew. Because the HLA sub-analyses included only small numbers of individuals, any influence of HLA type on TCRB rearrangement was left unresolved. Because cDNA was sequenced instead of genomic DNA, highly expressing activated cells could be over-represented, though the groups showed no difference in activation or CD3 levels. Type 1 diabetes patients showed a moderate but significant shortening of TCRB CDR3 length in all four CD4+ subsets.

The sample consisted of central memory CD4+ T cells from blood. The rearrangement joined TRBV10-3 to TRBJ1-5, and TRBD1 aligns with 9 junction nucleotides. The TCR was taken from a man aged 30-40 years with type 1 diabetes. The DNA is as follows: TGTGCCATCAGTCGGACAGGGGAGGATCAGCCCCAGCATTTT. It translates as CAISRTGEDQPQHF.